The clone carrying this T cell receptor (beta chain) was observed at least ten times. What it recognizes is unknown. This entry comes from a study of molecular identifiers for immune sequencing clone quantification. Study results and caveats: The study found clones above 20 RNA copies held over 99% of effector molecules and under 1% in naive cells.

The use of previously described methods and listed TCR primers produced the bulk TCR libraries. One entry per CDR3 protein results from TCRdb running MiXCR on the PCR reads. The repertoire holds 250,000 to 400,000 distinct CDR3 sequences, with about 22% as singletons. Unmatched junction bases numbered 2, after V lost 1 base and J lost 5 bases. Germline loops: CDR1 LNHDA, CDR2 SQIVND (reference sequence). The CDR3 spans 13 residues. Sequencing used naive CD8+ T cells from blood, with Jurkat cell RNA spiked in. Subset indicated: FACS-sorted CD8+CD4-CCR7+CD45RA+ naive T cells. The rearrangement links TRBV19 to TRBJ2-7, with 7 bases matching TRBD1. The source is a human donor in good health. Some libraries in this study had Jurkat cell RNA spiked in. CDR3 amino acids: CASSIGQGNEQYF. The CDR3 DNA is TGTGCCAGTAGTATAGGACAGGGAAACGAGCAGTACTTC.